A selection of T cell receptor beta chains follows, all from one sample in a study of long-term antiretroviral therapy in people with HIV. Some clones are missing from TCRdb's copy, which holds only in-frame ones; the method was immunoSEQ multiplex PCR. The sample yields approximately 20,000 clones, 75% to 90% seen once. Source: unsorted PBMCs, taken 4.2 years after starting antiretroviral therapy. These receptors all come from a man aged 50 to 59 with HIV. Both conserved end residues are part of each CDR3. Fields, in order: D gene, V gene, clone size, J gene, CDR3 protein, CDR3 DNA. D genes are given only for firm matches. Rows may omit the clone size; those that give it use once, few, many or a size class.

d_gene: NA
v_gene: TRBV11-2
abundance: NA
j_gene: TRBJ1-1
CDR3aa: CASSLGLLNTEAFF
CDR3nt: TGTGCCAGCAGCTTAGGGCTGTTGAACACTGAAGCTTTCTTT

d_gene: TRBD1
v_gene: TRBV30
abundance: NA
j_gene: TRBJ1-3
CDR3aa: CAWSVLGTGLGNTIYF
CDR3nt: TGTGCCTGGAGTGTACTAGGGACAGGGTTAGGAAACACCATATATTTT

d_gene: NA
v_gene: TRBV11-2
abundance: NA
j_gene: TRBJ1-1
CDR3aa: CASSLVGRGLLMNTEAFF
CDR3nt: TGTGCCAGCAGCTTAGTAGGCAGGGGCCTCCTCATGAACACTGAAGCTTTCTTT

d_gene: NA
v_gene: TRBV30
abundance: NA
j_gene: TRBJ1-4
CDR3aa: CAWSPTSVNEKLFF
CDR3nt: TGTGCCTGGAGTCCAACTTCAGTTAATGAAAAACTGTTTTTT

d_gene: TRBD2
v_gene: TRBV5-6
abundance: NA
j_gene: TRBJ2-2
CDR3aa: CASSPTSGGAGTGELFF
CDR3nt: TGTGCCAGCAGCCCCACCAGCGGGGGGGCCGGCACCGGGGAGCTGTTTTTT

d_gene: NA
v_gene: TRBV19
abundance: NA
j_gene: TRBJ2-3
CDR3aa: CATKSVSTDTQYF
CDR3nt: TGTGCCACCAAATCCGTCAGCACAGATACGCAGTATTTT

d_gene: NA
v_gene: TRBV10-2
abundance: NA
j_gene: TRBJ2-7
CDR3aa: CASSVMPPHEQYF
CDR3nt: TGCGCCAGCAGTGTCATGCCCCCCCACGAGCAGTACTTC

d_gene: NA
v_gene: TRBV7-3
abundance: NA
j_gene: TRBJ1-2
CDR3aa: CASSSTAANYGYTF
CDR3nt: TGTGCCAGCAGCTCGACAGCAGCTAACTATGGCTACACCTTC

d_gene: NA
v_gene: TRBV4-2
abundance: NA
j_gene: TRBJ1-1
CDR3aa: CASSQDWAGNTEAFF
CDR3nt: TGTGCCAGCAGCCAAGATTGGGCAGGGAACACTGAAGCTTTCTTT

d_gene: TRBD2
v_gene: TRBV2
abundance: NA
j_gene: TRBJ2-3
CDR3aa: CASSDLAGGSTDTQYF
CDR3nt: TGTGCCAGCAGTGATTTAGCGGGGGGATCCACAGATACGCAGTATTTT

d_gene: TRBD2
v_gene: TRBV5-1
abundance: NA
j_gene: TRBJ2-5
CDR3aa: CASSLAASGGPEETQYF
CDR3nt: TGCGCCAGCAGCTTGGCAGCTAGCGGGGGGCCGGAAGAGACCCAGTACTTC

d_gene: TRBD2
v_gene: TRBV7-9
abundance: NA
j_gene: TRBJ2-3
CDR3aa: CASSQTSGGEIDTQYF
CDR3nt: TGTGCCAGCAGCCAGACTAGCGGGGGGGAGATAGATACGCAGTATTTT

d_gene: TRBD2
v_gene: TRBV4-3
abundance: NA
j_gene: TRBJ2-2
CDR3aa: CASSQDQTGLSAELFF
CDR3nt: TGCGCCAGCAGCCAAGATCAAACGGGACTAAGTGCCGAGCTGTTTTTT

d_gene: TRBD2
v_gene: TRBV6-5
abundance: NA
j_gene: TRBJ2-7
CDR3aa: CASSYPGGGGEQYF
CDR3nt: TGTGCCAGCAGTTACCCCGGGGGGGGAGGCGAGCAGTACTTC

d_gene: NA
v_gene: TRBV4-1
abundance: NA
j_gene: TRBJ1-2
CDR3aa: CASSQDLQPANYGYTF
CDR3nt: TGCGCCAGCAGCCAAGATCTGCAGCCTGCTAACTATGGCTACACCTTC

d_gene: TRBD2
v_gene: TRBV7-3
abundance: NA
j_gene: TRBJ2-2
CDR3aa: CANRSGDSGTGELFF
CDR3nt: TGTGCCAACCGTAGCGGGGACTCGGGAACCGGGGAGCTGTTTTTT

d_gene: NA
v_gene: TRBV4-1
abundance: NA
j_gene: TRBJ1-1
CDR3aa: CASSQVGTNTEAFF
CDR3nt: TGCGCCAGCAGCCAAGTAGGGACGAACACTGAAGCTTTCTTT

d_gene: NA
v_gene: TRBV9
abundance: NA
j_gene: TRBJ2-7
CDR3aa: CASSPPQGHEQYF
CDR3nt: TGTGCCAGCAGCCCTCCACAGGGTCACGAGCAGTACTTC

d_gene: NA
v_gene: TRBV5-4
abundance: NA
j_gene: TRBJ1-5
CDR3aa: CASSLDGADQPQHF
CDR3nt: TGTGCCAGCAGCTTGGATGGGGCGGATCAGCCCCAGCATTTT

d_gene: NA
v_gene: TRBV5-1
abundance: NA
j_gene: TRBJ1-5
CDR3aa: CASRVNSATNQPQHF
CDR3nt: TGCGCCAGCAGGGTAAACAGTGCCACCAATCAGCCCCAGCATTTT

d_gene: TRBD1
v_gene: TRBV5-4
abundance: NA
j_gene: TRBJ1-2
CDR3aa: CASSLRTGGGYTF
CDR3nt: TGTGCCAGCAGCTTGCGAACAGGGGGTGGCTACACCTTC

d_gene: NA
v_gene: TRBV6-1
abundance: NA
j_gene: TRBJ2-1
CDR3aa: CASSGRAGPTNRGGNEQFF
CDR3nt: TGTGCCAGCAGTGGGCGGGCAGGTCCCACTAATCGGGGCGGCAATGAGCAGTTCTTC

d_gene: NA
v_gene: TRBV5-1
abundance: NA
j_gene: TRBJ1-6
CDR3aa: CASSLSLVNSPLHF
CDR3nt: TGCGCCAGCAGCTTGTCACTTGTCAATTCACCCCTCCACTTT

d_gene: NA
v_gene: TRBV19
abundance: NA
j_gene: TRBJ2-7
CDR3aa: CASSIALGDTYEQYF
CDR3nt: TGTGCCAGTAGTATAGCTCTAGGGGACACCTACGAGCAGTACTTC

d_gene: NA
v_gene: TRBV27
abundance: NA
j_gene: TRBJ1-2
CDR3aa: CASSLYPWGEGRTF
CDR3nt: TGTGCCAGCAGTTTATACCCCTGGGGGGAGGGGAGGACGTTC

d_gene: TRBD2
v_gene: TRBV4-2
abundance: NA
j_gene: TRBJ2-3
CDR3aa: CASSQSAGVSDTQYF
CDR3nt: TGTGCCAGCAGCCAGTCAGCGGGGGTGTCAGATACGCAGTATTTT

d_gene: NA
v_gene: TRBV7-2
abundance: NA
j_gene: TRBJ2-7
CDR3aa: CASSPAGPYEQYF
CDR3nt: TGTGCCAGCAGCCCGGCGGGGCCCTACGAGCAGTACTTC

d_gene: NA
v_gene: TRBV30
abundance: NA
j_gene: TRBJ2-7
CDR3aa: CAWSVAHLYEQYF
CDR3nt: TGTGCCTGGAGTGTAGCACATCTCTACGAGCAGTACTTC

d_gene: NA
v_gene: TRBV20-1
abundance: NA
j_gene: TRBJ2-5
CDR3aa: CSAAQGETQYF
CDR3nt: TGCAGTGCCGCACAGGGAGAGACCCAGTACTTC

d_gene: TRBD1
v_gene: TRBV4-2
abundance: NA
j_gene: TRBJ1-1
CDR3aa: CASSQATGVNTEAFF
CDR3nt: TGTGCCAGCAGCCAGGCGACAGGGGTGAACACTGAAGCTTTCTTT

d_gene: NA
v_gene: TRBV6-1
abundance: NA
j_gene: TRBJ2-7
CDR3aa: CASSAGQFYEQYF
CDR3nt: TGTGCCAGCAGCGCGGGACAGTTTTACGAGCAGTACTTC

d_gene: NA
v_gene: TRBV4-2
abundance: NA
j_gene: TRBJ2-3
CDR3aa: CASSQGGGTDTQYF
CDR3nt: TGTGCCAGCAGCCAGGGGGGTGGCACAGATACGCAGTATTTT

d_gene: TRBD1
v_gene: TRBV6-1
abundance: few
j_gene: TRBJ2-7
CDR3aa: CASGTGGSSYEQYF
CDR3nt: TGTGCCAGTGGGACAGGGGGGTCCTCCTACGAGCAGTACTTC